Below, one TCR beta chain is given with its context. Its antigen is as yet unknown. The sample is drawn from a study of T cell responses to AZD1222 COVID-19 vaccine. The CDR3 extends over 14 amino acids. Germline trimming cut 2 bases from V and 6 bases from J; bases unmatched to any gene: 6. Per the germline V gene, CDR1 is SGHAT and CDR2 is FQNNGV. The method was immunoSEQ multiplex PCR; TCRdb's version includes in-frame clones alone and lacks a portion of them. The sample contains about 120,000 clones, approximately 86% of which appear only once. Study-wide findings and caveats: A mostly white British donor set with more females was recruited, and clonal diversity was possibly underestimated. With dominance at 160-218 and 743-854, vaccine-associated CD4 TCRs spanned spike.

The J gene is TRBJ1-2, the V gene TRBV11-2; TRBD1 agrees at 7 bases. This sequence was found in an adult in good health. The sequencing here drew on peripheral blood, taken on day 0 of AZD1222 vaccination. The CDR3 region is CASSLRTGEHGYTF. CDR3 sequence (DNA): TGTGCCAGCAGCTTAAGGACAGGAGAACATGGCTACACCTTC.